One T cell receptor (beta chain) is described in this entry. The antigen remains undetermined. This specimen comes from a study of T cell responses to AZD1222 COVID-19 vaccine. Study-level points and caveats: The sample set comprised mostly white British donors with more females, and clonal diversity was possibly underestimated. Seropositivity was recorded at baseline in only 5 or 6 AZD1222 recipients.

After removal of 2 bases from V and 3 bases from J, the junction contained 9 bases not matched to a gene. The CDR3 sequence is 17 residues long. Germline-derived CDR1 and CDR2 are MGHDK and SYGVNS. Produced via immunoSEQ multiplex PCR; TCRdb's table is partial and in-frame only. The sample consists of about 130,000 clones, around 90% of them appearing once. J is TRBJ2-7 and V is TRBV25-1; 11 nucleotides match TRBD2. This TCR derives from an adult in good health. The source was peripheral blood, collected on day 0 of MenACWY control vaccination. The CDR3 loop reads CASSEPLSSGRIYEQYF. The CDR3 coding sequence is TGTGCCAGCAGTGAACCCCTTTCTAGCGGGAGGATCTACGAGCAGTACTTC.